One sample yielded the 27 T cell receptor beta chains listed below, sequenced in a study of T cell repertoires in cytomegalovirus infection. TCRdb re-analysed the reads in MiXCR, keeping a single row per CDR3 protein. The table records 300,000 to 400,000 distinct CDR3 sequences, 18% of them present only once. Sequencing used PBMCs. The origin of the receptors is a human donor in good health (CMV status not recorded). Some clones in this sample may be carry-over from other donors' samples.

Written as DNA, the CDR3 is TGTGCCAGTTGGGCGGGGGACGTGTACAACACTGAAGCTTTCTTT. It yields the protein CASWAGDVYNTEAFF. The chain carries TRBV12-3 or TRBV12-4 and TRBJ1-1, with D possibly TRBD1 on 5 matching bases. CDR3 length: 15 residues. The V and J ends lost 9 bases and 2 bases respectively, with 19 bases between them.

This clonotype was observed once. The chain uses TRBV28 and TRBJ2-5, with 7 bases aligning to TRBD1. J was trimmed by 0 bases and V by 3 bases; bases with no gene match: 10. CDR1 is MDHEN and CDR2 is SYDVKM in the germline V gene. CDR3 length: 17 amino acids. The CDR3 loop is CASSFLTGQIYQETQYF. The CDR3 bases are TGTGCCAGCAGTTTCCTCACGGGACAGATATACCAAGAGACCCAGTACTTC.

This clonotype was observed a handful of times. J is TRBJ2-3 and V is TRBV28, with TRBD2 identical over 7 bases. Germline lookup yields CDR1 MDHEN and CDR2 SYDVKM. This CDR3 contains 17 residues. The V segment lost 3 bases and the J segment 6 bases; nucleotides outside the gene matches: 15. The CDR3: CASSFSGGRGWLDTQYF. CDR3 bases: TGTGCCAGCAGTTTCTCCGGGGGGAGGGGCTGGTTGGATACGCAGTATTTT. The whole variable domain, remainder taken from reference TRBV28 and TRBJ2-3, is DVKVTQSSRYLVKRTGEKVFLECVQDMDHENMFWYRQDPGLGLRLIYFSYDVKMKEKGDIPEGYSVSREKKERFSLILESASTNQTSMYLCASSFSGGRGWLDTQYFGPGTRLTVL.

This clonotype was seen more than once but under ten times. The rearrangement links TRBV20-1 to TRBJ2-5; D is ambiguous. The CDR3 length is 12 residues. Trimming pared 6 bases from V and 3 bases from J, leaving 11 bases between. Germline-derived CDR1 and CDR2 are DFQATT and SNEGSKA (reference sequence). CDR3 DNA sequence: TGCAGTGCCCCGGCGGCGGAAGAGACCCAGTACTTC. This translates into CSAPAAEETQYF.

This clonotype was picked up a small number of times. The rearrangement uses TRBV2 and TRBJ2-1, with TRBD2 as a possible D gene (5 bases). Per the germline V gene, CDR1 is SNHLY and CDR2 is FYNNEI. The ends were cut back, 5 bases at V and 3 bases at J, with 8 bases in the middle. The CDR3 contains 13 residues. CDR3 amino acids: CASSLAYYNEQFF. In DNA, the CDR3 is TGTGCCAGCAGTCTAGCTTACTACAATGAGCAGTTCTTC. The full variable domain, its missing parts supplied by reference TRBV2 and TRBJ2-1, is EPEVTQTPSHQVTQMGQEVILRCVPISNHLYFYWYRQILGQKVEFLVSFYNNEISEKSEIFDDQFSVERPDGSNFTLKIRSTKLEDSAMYFCASSLAYYNEQFFGPGTRLTVL.

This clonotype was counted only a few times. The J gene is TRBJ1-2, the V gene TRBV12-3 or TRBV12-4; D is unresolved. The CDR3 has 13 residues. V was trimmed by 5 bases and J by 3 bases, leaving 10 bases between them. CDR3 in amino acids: CASSGFPDYGYTF. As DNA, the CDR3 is TGTGCCAGCAGTGGGTTTCCAGACTATGGCTACACCTTC.

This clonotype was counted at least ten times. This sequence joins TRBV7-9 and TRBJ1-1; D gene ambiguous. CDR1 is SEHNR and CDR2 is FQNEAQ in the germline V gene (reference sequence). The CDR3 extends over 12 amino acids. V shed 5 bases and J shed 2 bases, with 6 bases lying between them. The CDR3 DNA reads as TGTGCCAGCAGCCTTGTCAACACTGAAGCTTTCTTT. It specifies CASSLVNTEAFF.

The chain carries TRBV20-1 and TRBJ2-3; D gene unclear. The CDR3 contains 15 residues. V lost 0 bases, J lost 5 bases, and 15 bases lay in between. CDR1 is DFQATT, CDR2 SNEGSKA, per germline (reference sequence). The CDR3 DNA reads TGCAGTGCTAGAGATCCCGGTCTATCGGGAGATACGCAGTATTTT. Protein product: CSARDPGLSGDTQYF.

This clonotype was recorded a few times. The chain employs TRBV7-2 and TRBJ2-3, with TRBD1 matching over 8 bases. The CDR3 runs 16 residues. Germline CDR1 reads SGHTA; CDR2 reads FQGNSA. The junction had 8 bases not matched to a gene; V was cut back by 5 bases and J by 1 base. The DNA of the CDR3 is TGTGCCAGCAGCCGTACCAGGGGGCTTGGCACAGATACGCAGTATTTT. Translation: CASSRTRGLGTDTQYF.

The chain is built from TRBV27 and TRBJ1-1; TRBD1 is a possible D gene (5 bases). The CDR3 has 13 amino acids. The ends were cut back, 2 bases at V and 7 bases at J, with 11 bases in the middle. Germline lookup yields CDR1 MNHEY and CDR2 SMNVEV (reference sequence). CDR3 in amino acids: CASSLPPGGEAFF. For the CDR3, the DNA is TGTGCCAGCAGTTTACCCCCGGGGGGTGAAGCTTTCTTT.

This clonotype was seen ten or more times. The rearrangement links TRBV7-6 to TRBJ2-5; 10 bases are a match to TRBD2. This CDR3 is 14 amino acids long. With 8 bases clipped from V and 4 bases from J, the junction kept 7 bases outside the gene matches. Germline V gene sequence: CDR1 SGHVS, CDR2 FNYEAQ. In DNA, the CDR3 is TGTGCCAGCGTCCTAGCGGGGGAGGGAGAGACCCAGTACTTC. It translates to CASVLAGEGETQYF. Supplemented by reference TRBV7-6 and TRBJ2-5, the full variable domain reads GAGVSQSPRYKVTKRGQDVALRCDPISGHVSLYWYRQALGQGPEFLTYFNYEAQQDKSGLPNDRFSAERPEGSISTLTIQRTEQRDSAMYRCASVLAGEGETQYFGPGTRLLVL.

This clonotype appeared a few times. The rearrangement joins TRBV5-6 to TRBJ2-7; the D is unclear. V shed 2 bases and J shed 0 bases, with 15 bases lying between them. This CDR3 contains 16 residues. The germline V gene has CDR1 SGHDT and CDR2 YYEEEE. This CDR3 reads CASSFTNGWSSYEQYF. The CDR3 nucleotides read TGTGCCAGCAGCTTTACGAACGGGTGGAGCTCCTACGAGCAGTACTTC.

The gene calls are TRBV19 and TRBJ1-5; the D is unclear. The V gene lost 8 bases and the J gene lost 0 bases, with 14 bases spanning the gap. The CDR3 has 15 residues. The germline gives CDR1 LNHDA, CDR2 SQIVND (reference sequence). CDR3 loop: CASGADPNSNQPQHF. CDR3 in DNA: TGTGCCAGTGGTGCAGATCCCAATAGCAATCAGCCCCAGCATTTT. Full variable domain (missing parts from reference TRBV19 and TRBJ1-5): DGGITQSPKYLFRKEGQNVTLSCEQNLNHDAMYWYRQDPGQGLRLIYYSQIVNDFQKGDIAEGYSVSREKKESFPLTVTSAQKNPTAFYLCASGADPNSNQPQHFGDGTRLSIL.

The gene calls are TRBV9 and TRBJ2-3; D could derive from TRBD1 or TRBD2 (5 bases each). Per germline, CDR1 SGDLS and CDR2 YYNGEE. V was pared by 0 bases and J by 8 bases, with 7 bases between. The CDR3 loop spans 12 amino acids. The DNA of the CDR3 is TGTGCCAGCAGCGTAGAGGGGAGTACGCAGTATTTT. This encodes CASSVEGSTQYF.

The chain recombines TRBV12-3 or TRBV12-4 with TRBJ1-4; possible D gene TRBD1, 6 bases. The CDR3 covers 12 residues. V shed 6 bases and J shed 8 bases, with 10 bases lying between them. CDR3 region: CASSSTGEKLFF. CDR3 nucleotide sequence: TGTGCCAGCAGCTCCACAGGGGAAAAACTGTTTTTT.

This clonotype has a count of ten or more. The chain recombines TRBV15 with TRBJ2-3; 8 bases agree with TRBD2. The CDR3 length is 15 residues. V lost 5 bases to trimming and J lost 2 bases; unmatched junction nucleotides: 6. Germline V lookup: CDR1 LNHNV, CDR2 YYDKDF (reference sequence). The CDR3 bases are TGTGCCACCAGCCCAACGGGAGGGCCCACAGATACGCAGTATTTT. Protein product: CATSPTGGPTDTQYF.

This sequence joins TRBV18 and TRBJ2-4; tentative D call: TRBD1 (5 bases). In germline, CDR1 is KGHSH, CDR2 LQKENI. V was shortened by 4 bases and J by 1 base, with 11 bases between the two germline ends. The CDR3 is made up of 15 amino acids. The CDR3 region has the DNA TGTGCCAGCTCACTGCAGGGCATGGCCAAAAACATTCAGTACTTC. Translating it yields CASSLQGMAKNIQYF.

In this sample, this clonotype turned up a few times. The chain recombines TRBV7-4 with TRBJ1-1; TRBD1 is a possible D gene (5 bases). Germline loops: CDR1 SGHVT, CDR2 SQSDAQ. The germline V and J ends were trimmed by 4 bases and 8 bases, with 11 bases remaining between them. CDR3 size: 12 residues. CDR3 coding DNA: TGTGCCAGCAGCTCGATAGACAGAGAAGCTTTCTTT. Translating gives CASSSIDREAFF.

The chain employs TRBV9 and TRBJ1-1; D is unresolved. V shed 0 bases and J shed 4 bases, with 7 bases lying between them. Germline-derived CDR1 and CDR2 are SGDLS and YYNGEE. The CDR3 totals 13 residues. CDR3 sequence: CASSVAPSTEAFF. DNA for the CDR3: TGTGCCAGCAGCGTAGCCCCCAGCACTGAAGCTTTCTTT.

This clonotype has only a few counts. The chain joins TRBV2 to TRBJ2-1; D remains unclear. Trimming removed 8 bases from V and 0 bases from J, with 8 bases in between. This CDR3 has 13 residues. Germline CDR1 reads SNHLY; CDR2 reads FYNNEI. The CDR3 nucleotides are TGTGCCAGCGTCTCCAGCTCCTACAATGAGCAGTTCTTC. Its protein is CASVSSSYNEQFF.

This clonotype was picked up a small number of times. In DNA form, the CDR3 reads TGCAGTGCTAGAGCTTCTAGCGGGAGCTCCTACAATGAGCAGTTCTTC. Encoded protein: CSARASSGSSYNEQFF. The J gene is TRBJ2-1, the V gene TRBV20-1; TRBD2 matches at 10 bases. In germline, CDR1 is DFQATT, CDR2 SNEGSKA (reference sequence). V lost 1 base and J lost 0; bases outside the gene matches: 3. The CDR3 contains 16 residues.

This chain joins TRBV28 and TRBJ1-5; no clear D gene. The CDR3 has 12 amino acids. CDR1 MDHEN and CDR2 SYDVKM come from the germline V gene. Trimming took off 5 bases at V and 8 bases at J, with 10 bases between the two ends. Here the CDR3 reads CASSLQSEPQHF. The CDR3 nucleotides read TGTGCCAGCAGTCTTCAATCTGAGCCCCAGCATTTT.

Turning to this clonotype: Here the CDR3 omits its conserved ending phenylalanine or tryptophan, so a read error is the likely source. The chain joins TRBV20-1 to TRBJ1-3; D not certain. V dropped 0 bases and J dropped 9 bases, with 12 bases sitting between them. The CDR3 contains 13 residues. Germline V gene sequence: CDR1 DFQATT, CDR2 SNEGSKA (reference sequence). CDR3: CSARDQPGSTIYL. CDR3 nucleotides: TGCAGTGCTAGAGATCAACCGGGGAGCACCATATATTTG.

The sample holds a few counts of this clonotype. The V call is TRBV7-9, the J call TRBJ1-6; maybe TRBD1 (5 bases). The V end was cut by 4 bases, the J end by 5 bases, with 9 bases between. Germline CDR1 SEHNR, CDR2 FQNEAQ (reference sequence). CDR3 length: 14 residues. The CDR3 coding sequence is TGTGCCAGCAGCTCCGACAGAAATAATTCACCCCTCCACTTT. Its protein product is CASSSDRNNSPLHF.

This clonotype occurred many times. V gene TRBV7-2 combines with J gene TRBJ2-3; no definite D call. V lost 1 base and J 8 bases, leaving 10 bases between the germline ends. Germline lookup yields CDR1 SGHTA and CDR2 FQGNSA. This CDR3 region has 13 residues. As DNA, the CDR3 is TGTGCCAGCAGCTTAGGAGCCACGGGTACGCAGTATTTT. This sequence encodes CASSLGATGTQYF.

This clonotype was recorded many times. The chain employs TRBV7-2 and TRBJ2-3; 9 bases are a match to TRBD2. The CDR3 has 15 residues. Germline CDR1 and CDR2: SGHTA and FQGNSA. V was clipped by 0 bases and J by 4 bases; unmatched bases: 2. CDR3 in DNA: TGTGCCAGCAGCTTAGCGGCTAGCGGGGCAGATACGCAGTATTTT. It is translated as CASSLAASGADTQYF.

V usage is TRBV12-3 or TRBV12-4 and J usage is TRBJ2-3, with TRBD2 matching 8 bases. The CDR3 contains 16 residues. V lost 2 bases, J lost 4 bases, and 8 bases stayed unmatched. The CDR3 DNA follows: TGTGCCAGCAGTTTATTAGCGGGAATGACCGCAGATACGCAGTATTTT. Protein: CASSLLAGMTADTQYF.